This T cell receptor (beta chain) came from a study of metastatic and nonmetastatic thyroid tumors. TCRdb re-analyzed the PCR reads using MiXCR. Among 40,000 or so clones listed, about 25% were seen once. The entire patient cohort was treatment-naive prior to thyroid surgery. The CDR3 spans 15 residues. The germline gives CDR1 LNHNV, CDR2 YYDKDF (reference sequence). Sequenced sample: blood. This receptor was obtained from a female donor with papillary thyroid cancer or a benign thyroid nodule (not recorded which). Some clones in this sample may be carry-over from other donors' samples. This chain uses TRBV15 with TRBJ2-5, with 8 bases lining up with TRBD1. The CDR3 DNA is TGTGTCAACAGCAGAGATCAGGGGGCAAGGGAGACCCAGTACTTC. Protein product: CVNSRDQGARETQYF.